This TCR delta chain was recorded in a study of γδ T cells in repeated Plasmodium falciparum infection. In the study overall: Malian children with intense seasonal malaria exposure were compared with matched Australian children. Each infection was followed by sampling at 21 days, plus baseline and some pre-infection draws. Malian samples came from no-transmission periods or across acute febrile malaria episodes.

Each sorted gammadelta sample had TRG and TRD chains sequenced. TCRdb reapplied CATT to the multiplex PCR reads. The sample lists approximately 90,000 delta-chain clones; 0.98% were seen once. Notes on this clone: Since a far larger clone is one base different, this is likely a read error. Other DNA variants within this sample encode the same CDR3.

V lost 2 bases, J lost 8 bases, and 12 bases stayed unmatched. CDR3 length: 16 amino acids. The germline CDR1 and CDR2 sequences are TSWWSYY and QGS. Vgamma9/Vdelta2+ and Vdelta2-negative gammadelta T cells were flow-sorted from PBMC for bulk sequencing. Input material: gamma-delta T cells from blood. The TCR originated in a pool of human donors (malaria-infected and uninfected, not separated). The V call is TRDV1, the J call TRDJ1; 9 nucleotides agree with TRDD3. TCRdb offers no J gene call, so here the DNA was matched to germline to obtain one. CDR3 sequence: CALGESPLGDIGKLIF. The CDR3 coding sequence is TGTGCTCTTGGGGAAAGTCCTTTGGGGGATATAGGGAAACTCATCTTT.